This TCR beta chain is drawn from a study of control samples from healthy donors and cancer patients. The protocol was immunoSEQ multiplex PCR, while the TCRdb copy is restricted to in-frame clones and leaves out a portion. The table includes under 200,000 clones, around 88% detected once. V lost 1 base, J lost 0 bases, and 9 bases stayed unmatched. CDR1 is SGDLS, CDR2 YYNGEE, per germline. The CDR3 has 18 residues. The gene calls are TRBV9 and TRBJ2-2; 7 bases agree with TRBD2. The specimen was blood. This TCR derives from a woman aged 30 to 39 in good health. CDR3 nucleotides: TGTGCCAGCAGCGTACAGAAGGGAGGGCCTTCGAACACCGGGGAGCTGTTTTTT. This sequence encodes CASSVQKGGPSNTGELFF.